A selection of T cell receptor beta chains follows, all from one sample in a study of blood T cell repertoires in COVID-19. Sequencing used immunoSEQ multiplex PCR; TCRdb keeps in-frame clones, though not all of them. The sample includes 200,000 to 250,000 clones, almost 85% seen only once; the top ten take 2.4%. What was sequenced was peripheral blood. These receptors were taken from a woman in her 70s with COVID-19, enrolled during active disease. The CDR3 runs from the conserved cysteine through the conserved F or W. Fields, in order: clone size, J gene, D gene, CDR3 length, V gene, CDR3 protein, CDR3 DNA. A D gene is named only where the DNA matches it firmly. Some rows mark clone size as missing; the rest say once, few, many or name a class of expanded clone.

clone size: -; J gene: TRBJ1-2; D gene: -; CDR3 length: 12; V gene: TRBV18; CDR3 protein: CASSPQRYGYTF; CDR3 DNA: TGTGCCAGCTCACCACAGCGATATGGCTACACCTTC
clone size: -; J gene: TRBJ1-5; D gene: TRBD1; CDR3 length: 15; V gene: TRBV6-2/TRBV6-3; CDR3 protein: CASSYGTGGYQPQHF; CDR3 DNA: TGTGCCAGCAGTTATGGGACAGGGGGTTATCAGCCCCAGCATTTT
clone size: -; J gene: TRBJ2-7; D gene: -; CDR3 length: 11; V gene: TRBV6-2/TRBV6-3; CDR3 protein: CASSKLYEQYF; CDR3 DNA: TGTGCCAGCAGCAAACTCTACGAGCAGTACTTC
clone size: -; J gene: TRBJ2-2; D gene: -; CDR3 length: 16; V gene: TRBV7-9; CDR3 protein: CASSLVGAVPTGELFF; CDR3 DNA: TGTGCCAGCAGCTTAGTTGGTGCAGTACCCACCGGGGAGCTGTTTTTT
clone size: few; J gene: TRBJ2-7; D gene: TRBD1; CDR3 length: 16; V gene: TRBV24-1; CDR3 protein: CATSEIRDRVSYEQYF; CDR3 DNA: TGTGCCACCAGTGAGATCCGGGACAGGGTTTCCTACGAGCAGTACTTC
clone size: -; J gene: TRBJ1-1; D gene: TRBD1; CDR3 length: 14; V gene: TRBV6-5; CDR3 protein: CASNRQGANTEAFF; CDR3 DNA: TGTGCCAGCAATAGACAGGGGGCGAACACTGAAGCTTTCTTT
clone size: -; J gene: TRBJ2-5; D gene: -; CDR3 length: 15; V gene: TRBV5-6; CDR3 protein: CASSLEEIRQETQYF; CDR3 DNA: TGTGCCAGCAGCTTGGAAGAAATCAGGCAAGAGACCCAGTACTTC
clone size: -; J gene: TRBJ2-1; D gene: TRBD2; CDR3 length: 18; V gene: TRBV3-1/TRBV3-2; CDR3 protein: CASSQGLPSGHGDNEQFF; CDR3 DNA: TGTGCCAGCAGCCAAGGCCTTCCTAGCGGCCATGGGGACAATGAGCAGTTCTTC
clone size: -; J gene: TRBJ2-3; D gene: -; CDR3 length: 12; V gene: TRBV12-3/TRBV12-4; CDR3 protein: CASSLYTDTQYF; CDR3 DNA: TGTGCCAGCAGTTTATACACAGATACGCAGTATTTT
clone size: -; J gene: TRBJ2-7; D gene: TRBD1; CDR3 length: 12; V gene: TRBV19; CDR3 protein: CASSPTGYEQYF; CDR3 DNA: TGTGCCAGTAGTCCGACAGGGTACGAGCAGTACTTC
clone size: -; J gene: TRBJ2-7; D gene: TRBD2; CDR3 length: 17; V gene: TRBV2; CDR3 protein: CASSLAGGSPEAYEQYF; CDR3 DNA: TGTGCCAGCAGTTTAGCGGGAGGTTCCCCCGAAGCCTACGAGCAGTACTTC
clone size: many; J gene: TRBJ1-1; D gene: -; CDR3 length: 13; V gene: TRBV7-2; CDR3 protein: CASSLDRDTEAFF; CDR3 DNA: TGTGCCAGCAGCTTAGACAGGGACACTGAAGCTTTCTTT
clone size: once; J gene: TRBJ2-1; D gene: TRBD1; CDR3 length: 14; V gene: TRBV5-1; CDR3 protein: CASSSGQANNEQFF; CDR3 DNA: TGCGCCAGCAGCTCGGGACAGGCCAACAATGAGCAGTTCTTC
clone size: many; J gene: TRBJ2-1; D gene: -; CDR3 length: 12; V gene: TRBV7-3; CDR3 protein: CASSLNGNEQFF; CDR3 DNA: TGTGCCAGCAGCTTAAACGGGAATGAGCAGTTCTTC
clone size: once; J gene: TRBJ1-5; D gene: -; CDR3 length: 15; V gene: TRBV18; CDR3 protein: CASSPKVGAGQPQHF; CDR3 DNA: TGTGCCAGCTCTCCTAAAGTAGGGGCGGGACAGCCCCAGCATTTT
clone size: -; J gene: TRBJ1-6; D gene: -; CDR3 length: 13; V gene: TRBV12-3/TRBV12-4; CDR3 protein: CASTNYVSETVHF; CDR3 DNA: TGTGCCAGCACCAACTACGTGTCGGAGACCGTCCACTTT
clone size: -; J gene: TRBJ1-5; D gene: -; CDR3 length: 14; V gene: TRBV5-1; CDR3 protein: CASSLGAGEQPQHF; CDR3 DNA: TGCGCCAGCAGCTTGGGGGCGGGGGAACAGCCCCAGCATTTT